This TCR beta chain is from a study of cytomegalovirus exposure and HLA in healthy donors. Per the germline V gene, CDR1 is MNHEY and CDR2 is SMNVEV (reference sequence). The length of the CDR3 is 12 residues. The V gene lost 5 bases and the J gene lost 7 bases, with 11 bases spanning the gap. Concerning this clone: The antigen is undetermined.

Overall study findings and caveats: TCR beta chains associated with HLA were, in a later analysis, more clonally expanded than equally common others.

Researchers ran the PCR with 60 Vbeta and 13 Jbeta primers. Clones were sequenced by immunoSEQ multiplex PCR, and TCRdb holds only the in-frame ones, with some missing. This sample carries around 100,000 clones, about 80% of them seen once, and the ten largest clones take about 5.2%. This clonotype originated in a female donor in good health and CMV-seropositive. The sequenced sample consisted of PBMCs. The rearrangement uses TRBV27 and TRBJ1-2, with a weak D call TRBD1 (5 bases). CDR3 nucleotides: TGTGCCAGCAGTCCCAAGGGGTTTGGCTACACCTTC. Translating it yields CASSPKGFGYTF.